This T cell receptor (beta chain) was sequenced in a study of blood T cell repertoires in COVID-19. Study-wide background: The origin of the acute and convalescent COVID-19 samples was the United States, Italy and Spain.

Measured with immunoSEQ multiplex PCR; TCRdb has only the in-frame clones, and not every one. The table includes 100,000 to 150,000 clones, under 85% detected once. Germline V gene lookup returns CDR1 SGHNT and CDR2 YYREEE (reference sequence). The CDR3 length is 14 residues. Trimming stripped 3 bases from V and 4 bases from J, with 13 bases between. The specimen was peripheral blood. The source of this sequence is a woman aged 55-70 years with acute or convalescent COVID-19. This sequence joins TRBV5-4 and TRBJ1-1; perhaps TRBD1 as D (6 bases). CDR3 residues: CASSWSRGSTEAFF. The CDR3, as DNA: TGTGCCAGCAGCTGGAGCAGGGGTAGCACTGAAGCTTTCTTT.